This entry lists 17 T cell receptor beta chains sequenced from one sample in a study of blood T cell repertoires in COVID-19. TCRdb's copy holds only in-frame clones and misses some; the assay was immunoSEQ multiplex PCR. The sample has fewer than 300,000 clones, 70% to 90% seen once; the top ten hold 4.3%. Sequences were obtained from PBMCs or T cells enriched from blood (not recorded which). All receptors derive from a woman under 40 who had recovered from COVID-19.

The chain combines TRBV29-1 with TRBJ2-3, with D possibly being TRBD2 (5 bases). Germline-derived CDR1 and CDR2 are SQVTM and ANQGSEA. V lost 5 bases to trimming and J lost 5 bases, with 11 bases between them. The CDR3 totals 12 residues. CDR3 DNA: TGCAGCGTTCCCACCGGGAAAGATACGCAGTATTTT. It is translated as CSVPTGKDTQYF.

The genes are TRBV28 and TRBJ1-2; D is possibly TRBD1 (6 bases). The CDR3 has 14 residues. V shed 4 bases and J shed 0 bases, with 9 bases lying between them. CDR1 is MDHEN, CDR2 SYDVKM, per germline. CDR3 in amino acids: CASSSDSTNYGYTF. CDR3 nucleotides: TGTGCCAGCAGTTCGGACAGTACTAACTATGGCTACACCTTC.

This clone was picked up one time. J is TRBJ1-2 and V is TRBV7-2; 9 bases agree with TRBD1. Trimming cost V 5 bases and J 5 bases; bases outside gene matches: 9. The CDR3 runs to 15 residues. Germline V gene lookup returns CDR1 SGHTA and CDR2 FQGNSA. Here the CDR3 reads CASSPSGQGVYGYTF. CDR3 DNA: TGTGCCAGCAGCCCCTCGGGACAGGGAGTATATGGCTACACCTTC.

This clone was counted a few times. The genes are TRBV20-1 and TRBJ1-2; D call uncertain. The CDR3 runs to 11 residues. Trimming pared 3 bases from V and 7 bases from J, leaving 9 bases between. Germline CDR1 DFQATT, CDR2 SNEGSKA (reference sequence). In DNA form, the CDR3 reads TGCAGTGCTAGGAAGAGTAGTGGCTACACCTTC. It encodes CSARKSSGYTF.

The gene calls are TRBV7-6 and TRBJ1-1; D gene ambiguous. V was trimmed by 1 base and J by 1 base, leaving 10 bases between them. CDR1 and CDR2 (germline): SGHVS, FNYEAQ. CDR3 length equals 15 residues. The DNA for the CDR3 is TGTGCCAGCAGCTTAGAAGTCGACAAGAACACTGAAGCTTTCTTT. It codes for CASSLEVDKNTEAFF.

The chain links TRBV5-4 to TRBJ2-5; 8 bases are shared with TRBD2. This CDR3 is 16 amino acids long. V gave up 7 bases and J gave up 5 bases; unmatched junction bases: 16. In germline, CDR1 is SGHNT, CDR2 YYREEE (reference sequence). The DNA for the CDR3 is TGTGCCAGCGCACAGAGGGCGGGAGGAGTCATGGAGACCCAGTACTTC. Residues: CASAQRAGGVMETQYF.

The chain combines TRBV10-1 with TRBJ2-3; weak D call: TRBD2 (6 bases). Germline-derived CDR1 and CDR2 are WNHNN and SYGVQD (reference sequence). There are 15 residues in the CDR3. V lost 8 bases and J 3 bases, leaving 18 bases between the germline ends. CDR3: CASSTVPGGTDTQYF. The CDR3 bases are TGCGCCAGCTCGACAGTCCCTGGGGGGACAGATACGCAGTATTTT.

This chain uses TRBV30 with TRBJ2-6; TRBD1 matches 9 bases. Per the germline V gene, CDR1 is GTSNPN and CDR2 is SVGIG (reference sequence). This CDR3 comprises 18 residues. Trimming took 2 bases from V and 1 from J; bases not matched to a gene: 9. This CDR3 reads CAWSPTTGGRSGANVLTF. CDR3 DNA: TGTGCCTGGAGTCCGACCACAGGGGGCAGATCTGGGGCCAACGTCCTGACTTTC.

A word on this clone: This same CDR3 is encoded by further DNA sequences in the sample. The chain has TRBV27 and TRBJ2-2, with 11 bases matching TRBD2. The CDR3 consists of 16 residues. Germline V gene sequence: CDR1 MNHEY, CDR2 SMNVEV (reference sequence). The ends lost 5 bases at V and 1 base at J; junction bases unmatched: 3. CDR3 sequence reads: CASSRTSGRNTGELFF. DNA of the CDR3: TGTGCCAGCAGTCGAACTAGCGGGAGGAACACCGGGGAGCTGTTTTTT.

The V and J genes are TRBV27 and TRBJ1-1; D ambiguous. This CDR3 is 13 amino acids long. V shed 5 bases and J shed 5 bases, with 12 bases lying between them. The V gene's germline CDR1 is MNHEY and CDR2 SMNVEV (reference sequence). The DNA of the CDR3 is TGTGCCAGCAGTCGAGTGAGGAGAACTGAAGCTTTCTTT. It specifies CASSRVRRTEAFF.

This clone was recorded once. V and J are TRBV3-1 (or the pseudogene TRBV3-2) and TRBJ1-2, with a possible D match to TRBD1 (6 bases). Trimming removed 5 bases from V and 3 bases from J, with 10 bases in between. This CDR3 spans 13 amino acids. The germline gives CDR1 LGHDT, CDR2 YNNKEL (reference sequence). CDR3 region: CASSGRTDYGYTF. The CDR3, as DNA: TGTGCCAGCAGCGGTAGGACAGACTATGGCTACACCTTC.

This clone was seen a few times. The chain recombines TRBV7-2 with TRBJ2-2; 12 bases are shared with TRBD1. With 3 bases clipped from V and 4 bases from J, the junction kept 3 bases outside the gene matches. The CDR3 is 16 amino acids. Germline CDR1 is SGHTA and CDR2 is FQGNSA. CDR3 DNA sequence: TGTGCCAGCAGCTTGCTGGGACAGGGGGCCACCGGGGAGCTGTTTTTT. Encoded protein: CASSLLGQGATGELFF.

The CDR3 DNA reads TGTGCCAGCAGCATGGGACTAGCGGGGGGAAACGAGCAGTACTTC. Residues: CASSMGLAGGNEQYF. The V call is TRBV3-1 (or the pseudogene TRBV3-2), the J call TRBJ2-7, with 15 bases lining up with TRBD2. Losses at the gene ends were 5 bases for V and 5 bases for J; bases not matched to a gene: 4. CDR3 length: 15 residues. CDR1 and CDR2 from the germline V gene are LGHDT and YNNKEL (reference sequence).

V and J are TRBV20-1 and TRBJ2-5; D gene ambiguous. The CDR3 covers 11 residues. CDR1 DFQATT and CDR2 SNEGSKA come from the germline V gene (reference sequence). V was trimmed by 8 bases and J by 1 base, leaving 8 bases between them. The CDR3 nucleotides are TGCAGTATCTTGGCCCAAGAGACCCAGTACTTC. This translates into CSILAQETQYF.

The J gene is TRBJ1-5, the V gene TRBV10-2; no clear D. The V gene's germline CDR1 is WSHSY and CDR2 SAAADI. V lost 3 bases and J lost 6, with 15 bases in between. This CDR3 has 15 amino acids. CDR3 sequence reads: CASSEEGFIVQPQHF. CDR3 nucleotide sequence: TGCGCCAGCAGTGAAGAGGGTTTTATAGTTCAGCCCCAGCATTTT.

V and J are TRBV27 and TRBJ1-4; D is possibly TRBD1 (6 bases). The germline V gene encodes CDR1 MNHEY and CDR2 SMNVEV (reference sequence). With 9 bases removed from V and 8 bases from J, the gap between germline ends came to 16 bases. The CDR3 length is 13 residues. The CDR3 loop reads CASSRGVGEKLFF. In DNA, the CDR3 is TGTGCCAGTTCCAGGGGCGTAGGGGAAAAACTGTTTTTT.

V is TRBV6-5 and J is TRBJ1-1, with 7 bases identical to TRBD1. Trimming took 5 bases from V and 1 from J; bases not matched to a gene: 4. The CDR3 has 14 amino acids. Germline V gives CDR1 MNHEY, CDR2 SVGAGI. CDR3 DNA: TGTGCCAGCAGTAGGAGGACAGGGAACACTGAAGCTTTCTTT. It encodes CASSRRTGNTEAFF.